This T cell receptor (beta chain) was documented in a study of shared clonotypes between healthy human individuals. The authors distributed each subset's genomic DNA evenly over several immunoSEQ plates. Original processing notes: Filtering differed for immunoSEQ, which gave only junction sequences without quality scores. Produced via immunoSEQ multiplex PCR; TCRdb's table is partial and in-frame only. For V, J and clone size, that table is used; D and trimming come from the DNA. The sample comprises under 600,000 clones, around 78% of which are singletons, and approximately 12% rests with the top ten. Regarding this clone: What it recognizes is unknown.

Germline CDR1 is MDHEN and CDR2 is SYDVKM. V gave up 7 bases and J gave up 7 bases, with 19 bases separating them. The CDR3 runs 15 residues. Study results and caveats: The donor pool, a small one, limited the genetic and exposure-history diversity represented.

The sequencing sample was made of PBMCs. The source of this sequence is a woman aged 35 to 49 in good health. Some clones in this sample may be carry-over from other donors' samples. V gene TRBV28 combines with J gene TRBJ2-2; no reliable D call. The CDR3 nucleotides read TGTGCCAGCACCCCCCCGGGCTATAGGAACGGGGAGCTGTTTTTT. It encodes CASTPPGYRNGELFF.